These T cell receptor beta chains were read from a single sample in a study of beta chain features in type 1 diabetes. The assay was immunoSEQ multiplex PCR, and TCRdb's table has in-frame clones only and misses some. Among nearly 700,000 clones, about an eighth were seen once, and the ten largest hold roughly 0.022%. The sequenced material came from naive CD4+ T cells from blood. All receptors derive from a man younger than 35 with type 1 diabetes. CDR3s include the opening cysteine and the closing phenylalanine or tryptophan. A D gene is named only where the DNA matches it firmly. Size is omitted from some rows. Given values are once, few, many or a class for expanded clones.

>few|TRBV5-1|TRBJ2-7|NA
CASSLMDRDYEQYF
TGCGCCAGCAGCTTGATGGACCGAGACTACGAGCAGTACTTC
>few|TRBV30|TRBJ1-1|TRBD1
CAWGTGFGAFF
TGTGCCTGGGGGACAGGGTTTGGAGCTTTCTTT
>few|TRBV6-5|TRBJ2-6|NA
CASSRSSGANVLTF
TGTGCCAGCAGCCGGAGCTCTGGGGCCAACGTCCTGACTTTC
>NA|TRBV30|TRBJ2-7|NA
CAWSVAWEQYF
TGTGCCTGGAGTGTTGCTTGGGAGCAGTACTTC
>NA|TRBV29-1|TRBJ2-7|NA
CSVGWVTYEQYF
TGCAGCGTTGGCTGGGTAACCTACGAGCAGTACTTC
>NA|TRBV10-3|TRBJ2-5|TRBD1
CAIRTGVQETQYF
TGTGCCATCAGGACAGGGGTTCAAGAGACCCAGTACTTC
>few|TRBV9|TRBJ2-2|TRBD1
CASTPSDRANTGELFF
TGTGCCAGCACCCCGTCAGACAGGGCCAACACCGGGGAGCTGTTTTTT
>few|TRBV9|TRBJ2-7|NA
CASSVGAGYSYEQYF
TGTGCCAGCAGCGTAGGGGCAGGTTACTCCTACGAGCAGTACTTC
>few|TRBV15|TRBJ1-5|NA
CATSRDRSEQPQHF
TGTGCCACCAGCAGGGACCGATCGGAGCAGCCCCAGCATTTT
>few|TRBV29-1|TRBJ2-5|NA
CSVEDRRGRETQYF
TGCAGCGTTGAAGATCGGCGGGGACGGGAGACCCAGTACTTC
>few|TRBV19|TRBJ1-2|TRBD1
CASRETGGYGYTF
TGTGCCAGTCGGGAGACAGGGGGATATGGCTACACCTTC
>NA|TRBV30|TRBJ2-7|NA
CAWTNPRDTLSYEQYF
TGTGCCTGGACCAACCCCCGGGACACACTCTCCTACGAGCAGTACTTC
>NA|TRBV11-2|TRBJ2-3|NA
CASSPDLLTSTDTQYF
TGTGCCAGCAGCCCGGACCTATTAACAAGCACAGATACGCAGTATTTT
>few|TRBV7-9|TRBJ2-7|NA
CASSLVTYEQYF
TGTGCCAGCTCCCTAGTTACCTACGAGCAGTACTTC
>NA|TRBV6-5|TRBJ2-1|TRBD1
CASTMRGRMWNEQFF
TGTGCCAGCACCATGAGGGGGCGGATGTGGAATGAGCAGTTCTTC
>few|TRBV28|TRBJ1-2|TRBD1
CASSFDRGYGYTF
TGTGCCAGCAGTTTCGACAGGGGGTATGGCTACACCTTC
>few|TRBV5-1|TRBJ2-7|NA
CASSPTNGGAKQYF
TGCGCCAGCAGCCCCACGAATGGAGGGGCGAAGCAGTACTTC
>few|TRBV15|TRBJ1-1|TRBD1
CATSRSGQDTEAFF
TGTGCCACCAGCAGATCCGGACAGGACACTGAAGCTTTCTTT
>NA|TRBV25-1|TRBJ2-5|TRBD2
CASSEGISGGQETQYF
TGTGCCAGCAGTGAAGGGATTAGCGGGGGGCAAGAGACCCAGTACTTC
>few|TRBV27|TRBJ2-7|TRBD1
CASSYKQQGFEQYF
TGTGCCAGCAGCTACAAACAACAGGGGTTCGAGCAGTACTTC
>NA|TRBV6-5|TRBJ1-5|TRBD1
CASSFDRGQRQPQHF
TGTGCCAGCAGTTTTGACAGGGGGCAACGGCAGCCCCAGCATTTT
>few|TRBV21-1|TRBJ2-1|NA
CASLPPVLRGYTSSYNEQFF
TGTGCCAGCCTCCCCCCTGTATTGAGGGGGTATACGAGCTCCTACAATGAGCAGTTCTTC
>NA|TRBV6-1|TRBJ2-2|TRBD1
CASSPGTEYTGELFF
TGTGCCAGCAGTCCCGGGACAGAGTACACCGGGGAGCTGTTTTTT
>NA|TRBV9|TRBJ2-1|TRBD2
CASSVATAGGQNEQFF
TGTGCCAGCAGCGTAGCTACGGCGGGGGGGCAAAATGAGCAGTTCTTC
>few|TRBV7-2|TRBJ2-1|TRBD2
CASSSAGEYNEQFF
TGTGCCAGCAGCTCAGCGGGGGAGTACAATGAGCAGTTCTTC
>NA|TRBV5-1|TRBJ1-6|TRBD1
CASSLKGQGPTNSPLHF
TGCGCCAGCAGCTTGAAAGGACAGGGACCGACGAATTCACCCCTCCACTTT
>few|TRBV5-1|TRBJ2-6|NA
CASTSQPGSPGANVLTF
TGCGCCAGCACCTCCCAACCGGGATCCCCTGGGGCCAACGTCCTGACTTTC
>few|TRBV30|TRBJ2-1|TRBD2
CAWSLGTSGSYNEQFF
TGTGCCTGGTCACTAGGTACTAGCGGGTCCTACAATGAGCAGTTCTTC
>few|TRBV7-8|TRBJ1-4|NA
CASRRAGEKLFF
TGTGCCAGCCGCCGGGCCGGTGAAAAACTGTTTTTT
>few|TRBV5-1|TRBJ2-7|NA
CASSLGHSSSYEQYF
TGCGCCAGCAGCCTAGGACACTCGAGCTCCTACGAGCAGTACTTC
>few|TRBV30|TRBJ1-1|TRBD1
CAWSSGTGDLAFF
TGTGCCTGGAGTTCCGGGACAGGGGATCTCGCTTTCTTT
>few|TRBV2|TRBJ2-1|TRBD2
CASSGVGGGPYNEQFF
TGTGCCAGCAGTGGAGTCGGCGGGGGGCCCTACAATGAGCAGTTCTTC
>few|TRBV29-1|TRBJ1-2|TRBD1
CSVEKDRGGYTF
TGCAGCGTTGAAAAGGACAGGGGAGGCTACACCTTC
>few|TRBV6-1|TRBJ2-3|TRBD2
CASSATSATDTQYF
TGTGCCAGCAGCGCGACTAGCGCCACAGATACGCAGTATTTT
>few|TRBV9|TRBJ1-1|NA
CASSAQRWGAEAFF
TGTGCCAGCAGCGCACAAAGGTGGGGGGCTGAAGCTTTCTTT
>NA|TRBV27|TRBJ2-5|NA
CASSLSQVQETQYF
TGTGCCAGCAGTTTATCCCAAGTCCAAGAGACCCAGTACTTC
>NA|TRBV9|TRBJ1-1|NA
CASSTAPAMNTEAFF
TGTGCCAGCAGCACAGCCCCAGCCATGAACACTGAAGCTTTCTTT
>few|TRBV23-1|TRBJ2-7|TRBD1
CASSHPTGDEQYF
TGCGCCAGCAGTCATCCGACAGGGGACGAGCAGTACTTC
>NA|TRBV2|TRBJ1-5|NA
CASSEVTGGQPQHF
TGTGCCAGCAGTGAAGTGACGGGAGGTCAGCCCCAGCATTTT
>NA|TRBV29-1|TRBJ2-7|TRBD1
CSVAGQDIRGEQYF
TGCAGCGTTGCGGGACAGGATATTCGCGGTGAGCAGTACTTC
>few|TRBV2|TRBJ1-1|TRBD1
CASRKDRGQNTEAFF
TGTGCCAGCAGGAAGGACAGGGGGCAGAACACTGAAGCTTTCTTT
>NA|TRBV5-1|TRBJ1-5|NA
CASSLSSPTDQPQHF
TGCGCCAGCAGCTTGTCCTCTCCGACCGATCAGCCCCAGCATTTT
>NA|TRBV4-2|TRBJ2-7|NA
CASSQESFYEQYF
TGTGCCAGCAGCCAAGAATCCTTCTACGAGCAGTACTTC
>NA|TRBV30|TRBJ1-4|NA
CAWTRGGEKLFF
TGTGCCTGGACGAGGGGTGGTGAAAAACTGTTTTTT
>few|TRBV27|TRBJ1-6|NA
CASTPASGVNSPLHF
TGTGCCAGCACCCCAGCTTCGGGGGTTAATTCACCCCTCCACTTT
>NA|TRBV7-9|TRBJ2-2|NA
CASSSGDTGELFF
TGTGCCAGCAGTAGTGGGGACACCGGGGAGCTGTTTTTT
>NA|TRBV2|TRBJ2-2|NA
CASTWVVVGELFF
TGTGCCAGCACCTGGGTGGTCGTCGGGGAGCTGTTTTTT
>few|TRBV5-1|TRBJ1-2|NA
CASSEWRGGGGYTF
TGCGCCAGCAGTGAGTGGCGGGGAGGAGGAGGCTACACCTTC
>few|TRBV27|TRBJ2-3|NA
CASSSGTYTDTQYF
TGTGCCAGCAGTTCCGGGACTTACACAGATACGCAGTATTTT
>few|TRBV30|TRBJ1-4|NA
CAWTPWTAGEKLFF
TGTGCCTGGACCCCATGGACGGCAGGTGAAAAACTGTTTTTT
>few|TRBV27|TRBJ2-7|TRBD1
CASSPGQPVGGGQYF
TGTGCCAGCAGTCCGGGACAGCCGGTGGGCGGCGGGCAGTACTTC
>NA|TRBV6-5|TRBJ1-6|NA
CASRGANRPNSPLHF
TGTGCCAGCCGCGGGGCAAACCGCCCAAATTCACCCCTCCACTTT
>few|TRBV4-1|TRBJ1-2|NA
CASSQPRTIAHYGYTF
TGCGCCAGCAGCCAACCCCGGACGATCGCACACTATGGCTACACCTTC
>few|TRBV28|TRBJ1-2|NA
CASSLRGGRGYTF
TGTGCCAGCAGTTTGCGGGGCGGTAGAGGCTACACCTTC
>NA|TRBV9|TRBJ2-7|NA
CASSPYGQPYEQYF
TGTGCCAGCAGCCCCTACGGACAGCCCTACGAGCAGTACTTC
>few|TRBV18|TRBJ2-7|TRBD1
CASSPKDGTGAGEQYF
TGTGCCAGCTCACCAAAAGACGGGACAGGGGCAGGAGAGCAGTACTTC
>few|TRBV29-1|TRBJ1-1|NA
CSVDAGMNTEAFF
TGCAGCGTTGATGCAGGGATGAACACTGAAGCTTTCTTT
>NA|TRBV6-1|TRBJ1-2|NA
CASSEVREYGYTF
TGTGCCAGCAGTGAAGTAAGGGAGTATGGCTACACCTTC
>few|TRBV2|TRBJ2-1|TRBD2
CASSLEPAGESEQFF
TGTGCCAGCAGTTTGGAACCGGCGGGGGAGAGTGAGCAGTTCTTC